Presented here are 22 T cell receptor beta chains from one specimen sequenced in a study of cytomegalovirus exposure and HLA in healthy donors. PCR was performed using 60 Vbeta and 13 Jbeta primers. This table comes from immunoSEQ multiplex PCR, and its TCRdb copy is limited to in-frame clones, with some not included. The table has 85,000 to 130,000 clones, over 70% seen once. The sequenced sample consisted of PBMCs. The receptors were gathered from a male donor in good health and CMV-seropositive.

The rearrangement joins TRBV28 to TRBJ1-1; D is ambiguous. Trimming stripped 5 bases from V and 2 bases from J, with 6 bases between. The germline gives CDR1 MDHEN, CDR2 SYDVKM. The CDR3 totals 12 residues. The chain's CDR3 is CASSLANTEAFF. In nucleotides, the CDR3 is TGTGCCAGCAGTCTAGCTAACACTGAAGCTTTCTTT.

This chain links TRBV7-6 with TRBJ2-3, with TRBD2 identical over 7 bases. CDR1 is SGHVS, CDR2 FNYEAQ, per germline. The length of the CDR3 is 16 residues. After removal of 5 bases from V and 2 bases from J, the junction contained 10 bases not matched to a gene. Here the CDR3 reads CASSLPSAGPTDTQYF. CDR3 nucleotides: TGTGCCAGCAGCCTACCCTCAGCGGGACCCACAGATACGCAGTATTTT.

The chain couples TRBV5-5 to TRBJ2-7; 8 bases align to TRBD2. Looked up from germline, CDR1 is SGHKS and CDR2 is YYEKEE (reference sequence). Trimming removed 4 bases from V and 6 bases from J; junction bases left unmatched: 12. The length of the CDR3 is 15 residues. The CDR3 loop reads CASSLRGGSGSEQYF. DNA of the CDR3: TGTGCCAGCAGCCTCCGGGGGGGCTCTGGGTCCGAGCAGTACTTC.

The V call is TRBV6-4, the J call TRBJ1-4; TRBD1 might be the D (6 bases). This CDR3 has 15 residues. Germline V gives CDR1 MRHNA, CDR2 SNTAGT. V was shortened by 3 bases and J by 8 bases, with 16 bases between the two germline ends. The CDR3 sequence: CASSEGGTPSEKLFF. The CDR3 nucleotides are TGTGCCAGCAGTGAAGGGGGTACCCCTTCGGAAAAACTGTTTTTT.

In DNA, the CDR3 is TGTGCCAGCAGCCGGGGGGGAGGGCTGGGTCAGCCCCAGCATTTT. Amino acid sequence: CASSRGGGLGQPQHF. The chain uses TRBV9 and TRBJ1-5, with D perhaps matching TRBD1 (5 bases). The CDR3 totals 15 residues. The germline V gene encodes CDR1 SGDLS and CDR2 YYNGEE. Trimming stripped 4 bases from V and 6 bases from J, with 17 bases between. The full variable domain, completed using reference TRBV9 and TRBJ1-5, is DSGVTQTPKHLITATGQRVTLRCSPRSGDLSVYWYQQSLDQGLQFLIQYYNGEERAKGNILERFSAQQFPDLHSELNLSSLELGDSALYFCASSRGGGLGQPQHFGDGTRLSIL.

The chain is built from TRBV27 and TRBJ2-1; 8 nucleotides align to TRBD1. Per germline, CDR1 MNHEY and CDR2 SMNVEV (reference sequence). The junction had 2 bases not matched to a gene; V was cut back by 6 bases and J by 1 base. This CDR3 spans 14 amino acids. CDR3 protein: CASRNRGSYNEQFF. The CDR3 DNA reads TGTGCCAGCAGAAACAGGGGGTCCTACAATGAGCAGTTCTTC.

CDR3 DNA sequence: TGCGCCAGCAGCTTTGGGGCAGCGTCAACCGGGGAGCTGTTTTTT. Protein product: CASSFGAASTGELFF. The chain carries TRBV5-1 and TRBJ2-2; TRBD1 might be the D (5 bases). This CDR3 contains 15 residues. V was cut by 2 bases and J by 5 bases, with 13 bases left in between. Germline CDR1 is SGHRS and CDR2 is YFSETQ.

This clone has only a few counts. CDR3 loop: CASSRRQGGEAFF. The DNA of the CDR3 is TGTGCCAGTAGTAGAAGACAGGGCGGAGAGGCTTTCTTT. This rearrangement joins TRBV19 to TRBJ1-1, with TRBD1 identical over 7 bases. The CDR3 contains 13 residues. CDR1 and CDR2 from the germline V gene are LNHDA and SQIVND (reference sequence). V shed 4 bases and J 11 bases; nucleotides not matched to a gene: 10.

The chain carries TRBV11-2 and TRBJ1-2; TRBD1 might be the D (6 bases). From germline, CDR1 is SGHAT and CDR2 FQNNGV. V was shortened by 4 bases and J by 4 bases, with 13 bases between the two germline ends. CDR3 length: 14 residues. CDR3 nucleotide sequence: TGTGCCAGCAGCTCGTCCGGGGGGCTCTATGGCTACACCTTC. Amino acids: CASSSSGGLYGYTF.

V usage is TRBV5-1 and J usage is TRBJ2-7, with a possible D match to TRBD2 (7 bases). Trimming pared 6 bases from V and 0 bases from J, leaving 13 bases between. The germline CDR1 and CDR2 sequences are SGHRS and YFSETQ. The CDR3 is 14 amino acids. CDR3 sequence (DNA): TGCGCCAGCACGCAGCGGGACACCTCCTACGAGCAGTACTTC. Protein sequence: CASTQRDTSYEQYF. Drawing the rest from reference TRBV5-1 and TRBJ2-7, the complete variable domain is KAGVTQTPRYLIKTRGQQVTLSCSPISGHRSVSWYQQTPGQGLQFLFEYFSETQRNKGNFPGRFSGRQFSNSRSEMNVSTLELGDSALYLCASTQRDTSYEQYFGPGTRLTVT.

The chain links TRBV19 to TRBJ2-7, with TRBD2 identical over 10 bases. Germline loops: CDR1 LNHDA, CDR2 SQIVND (reference sequence). V gave up 3 bases and J gave up 7 bases; unmatched junction bases: 6. The CDR3 sequence is 14 residues long. The CDR3 spells CASSIASGSNEQYF. The CDR3 DNA reads TGTGCCAGTAGTATCGCTAGCGGGAGCAATGAGCAGTACTTC.

The J gene is TRBJ1-1, the V gene TRBV6-6; D unclear. CDR3 length: 10 amino acids. The germline CDR1 and CDR2 sequences are MNHNY and SVGAGI (reference sequence). Trimming took 8 bases from V and 3 from J, leaving 4 bases between them. The CDR3 nucleotides are TGTGCCAGCCGAGACACTGAAGCTTTCTTT. The encoded protein is CASRDTEAFF.

The CDR3 loop reads CASAGGQETQYF. The CDR3 DNA is TGCGCCAGTGCCGGGGGACAAGAGACCCAGTACTTC. This sequence joins TRBV5-1 and TRBJ2-5, with D perhaps matching TRBD2 (6 bases). Germline loops: CDR1 SGHRS, CDR2 YFSETQ. Trimming stripped 8 bases from V and 2 bases from J, with 10 bases between. The CDR3 runs 12 residues. Full variable domain (missing parts from reference TRBV5-1 and TRBJ2-5): KAGVTQTPRYLIKTRGQQVTLSCSPISGHRSVSWYQQTPGQGLQFLFEYFSETQRNKGNFPGRFSGRQFSNSRSEMNVSTLELGDSALYLCASAGGQETQYFGPGTRLLVL.

This chain connects TRBV9 to TRBJ2-1, with 9 nucleotides matching TRBD2. The CDR3 is 14 amino acids. CDR1 SGDLS and CDR2 YYNGEE come from the germline V gene. With V trimmed by 3 bases and J by 6 bases, 4 bases remained unmatched. This CDR3 is CASSGPLAGNEQFF. CDR3 nucleotide sequence: TGTGCCAGCAGCGGACCACTAGCGGGCAATGAGCAGTTCTTC.

The chain recombines TRBV4-1 with TRBJ1-2, with unresolved D. The CDR3 is made up of 13 amino acids. Germline CDR1 and CDR2: MGHRA and YSYEKL. Trimming pared 1 base from V and 9 bases from J, leaving 12 bases between. In nucleotides, the CDR3 is TGCGCCAGCAGCCAAGGGGCCAATACCCGCTACACCTTC. Protein product: CASSQGANTRYTF.

The CDR3 sequence is CAWKGDKYEQYF. The CDR3 DNA reads TGTGCCTGGAAGGGGGACAAGTACGAGCAGTACTTC. This rearrangement joins TRBV30 to TRBJ2-7, with D maybe TRBD1 (6 bases). Trimming took 4 bases from V and 4 from J, leaving 11 bases between them. CDR3 length equals 12 residues. Germline CDR1 GTSNPN, CDR2 SVGIG (reference sequence). The full variable domain, with the rest looked up from reference TRBV30 and TRBJ2-7, is SQTIHQWPATLVQPVGSPLSLECTVEGTSNPNLYWYRQAAGRGLQLLFYSVGIGQISSEVPQNLSASRPQDRQFILSSKKLLLSDSGFYLCAWKGDKYEQYFGPGTRLTVT.

This chain connects TRBV20-1 to TRBJ1-1; 7 bases map to TRBD1. This CDR3 region has 11 residues. Germline V lookup: CDR1 DFQATT, CDR2 SNEGSKA (reference sequence). J gave up 6 bases and V 7 bases, and 5 bases lay outside the gene matches. The CDR3 loop is CSGQGVSEAFF. For the CDR3, the DNA is TGCAGTGGGCAGGGGGTGTCTGAAGCTTTCTTT.

Worth noting for this clone: This CDR3 fails to terminate in the conserved phenylalanine or tryptophan, so it likely reflects a read error. The gene calls are TRBV6-6 and TRBJ1-1, with D possibly TRBD1 on 5 matching bases. Germline assignment: CDR1 MNHNY and CDR2 SVGAGI (reference sequence). V was clipped by 5 bases and J by 0 bases, with 10 bases between them. The CDR3 length is 14 residues. CDR3 coding DNA: TGTGCCAGCAGTGCAGACAGTTTGAACACTGAAGCTTTCTCT. This encodes CASSADSLNTEAFS.

The table lists this clone with a few counts. The chain recombines TRBV19 with TRBJ2-6; D possibly corresponds to TRBD2 (6 bases). Per the germline V gene, CDR1 is LNHDA and CDR2 is SQIVND (reference sequence). There are 15 residues in the CDR3. The V end was cut by 3 bases, the J end by 1 base, with 7 bases between. The DNA for the CDR3 is TGTGCCAGTAGTATCCGGGGGTCTGGGGCCAACGTCCTGACTTTC. Its protein product is CASSIRGSGANVLTF.

This clone has a single count. This chain joins TRBV7-9 and TRBJ2-5; 8 nucleotides align to TRBD2. The CDR3 runs to 16 residues. Germline CDR1 reads SEHNR; CDR2 reads FQNEAQ (reference sequence). V shed 5 bases and J 2 bases; nucleotides not matched to a gene: 10. The CDR3 protein is CASSRGGLAIQETQYF. The CDR3 DNA is TGTGCCAGCAGCCGTGGTGGACTAGCCATACAAGAGACCCAGTACTTC.

This clone was seen once. The rearrangement links TRBV13 to TRBJ2-2; 10 bases are a match to TRBD1. CDR1 and CDR2 from the germline V gene are PRHDT and FYEKMQ (reference sequence). The CDR3 runs 16 residues. Losses at the gene ends were 5 bases for V and 5 bases for J; bases not matched to a gene: 8. The CDR3 loop is CASSPRQGAATGELFF. For the CDR3, the DNA is TGTGCCAGCAGCCCCCGACAGGGGGCGGCGACCGGGGAGCTGTTTTTT.

The genes are TRBV29-1 and TRBJ2-1; 7 nucleotides align to TRBD1. Unmatched junction bases numbered 4, after V lost 7 bases and J lost 1 base. CDR1 SQVTM and CDR2 ANQGSEA come from the germline V gene. CDR3 length: 13 amino acids. The CDR3 nucleotides are TGCAGCGCGCAACAGGGGTCCTACAATGAGCAGTTCTTC. Translation gives CSAQQGSYNEQFF.